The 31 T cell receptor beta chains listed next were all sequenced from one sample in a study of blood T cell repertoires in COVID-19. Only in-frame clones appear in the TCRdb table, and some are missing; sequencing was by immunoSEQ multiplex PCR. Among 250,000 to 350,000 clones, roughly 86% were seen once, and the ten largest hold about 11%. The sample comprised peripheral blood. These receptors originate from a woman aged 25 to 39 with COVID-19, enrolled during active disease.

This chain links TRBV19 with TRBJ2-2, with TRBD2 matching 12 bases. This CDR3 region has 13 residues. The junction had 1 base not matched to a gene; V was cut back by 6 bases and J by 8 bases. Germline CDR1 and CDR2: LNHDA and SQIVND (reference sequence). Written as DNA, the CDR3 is TGTGCCAGTAGAGGACTAGCGGGAGGGGAGCTGTTTTTT. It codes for CASRGLAGGELFF.

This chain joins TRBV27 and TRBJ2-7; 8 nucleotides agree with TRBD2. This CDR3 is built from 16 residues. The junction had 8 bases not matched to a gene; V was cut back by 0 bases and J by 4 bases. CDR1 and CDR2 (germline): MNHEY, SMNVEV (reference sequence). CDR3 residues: CASSLSPPGGVYEQYF. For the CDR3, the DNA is TGTGCCAGCAGTTTATCCCCCCCCGGGGGGGTGTACGAGCAGTACTTC.

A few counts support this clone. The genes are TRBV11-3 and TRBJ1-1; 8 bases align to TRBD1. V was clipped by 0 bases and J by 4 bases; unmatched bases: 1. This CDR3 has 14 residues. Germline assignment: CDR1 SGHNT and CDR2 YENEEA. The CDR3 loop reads CASSLEGTGTEAFF. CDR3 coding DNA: TGTGCCAGCAGCTTAGAAGGGACAGGCACTGAAGCTTTCTTT.

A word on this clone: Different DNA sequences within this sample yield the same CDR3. CDR3 amino acids: CASSQGVYEQYF. Written as DNA, the CDR3 is TGTGCCAGCAGCCAGGGAGTCTACGAGCAGTACTTC. The rearrangement joins TRBV3-1 (or the pseudogene TRBV3-2) to TRBJ2-7, with a possible D match to TRBD2 (5 bases). This CDR3 region has 12 residues. Per the germline V gene, CDR1 is LGHDT and CDR2 is YNNKEL (reference sequence). Trimming pared 3 bases from V and 3 bases from J, leaving 6 bases between.

CDR3 nucleotide sequence: TGTGCCAGTAGTATAGGGACAGGGAGTGAAGATACGCAGTATTTT. Translating it yields CASSIGTGSEDTQYF. The chain carries TRBV19 and TRBJ2-3; 8 bases align to TRBD1. The CDR3 is 15 amino acids. Germline CDR1 is LNHDA and CDR2 is SQIVND (reference sequence). The ends lost 1 base at V and 5 bases at J; junction bases unmatched: 5.

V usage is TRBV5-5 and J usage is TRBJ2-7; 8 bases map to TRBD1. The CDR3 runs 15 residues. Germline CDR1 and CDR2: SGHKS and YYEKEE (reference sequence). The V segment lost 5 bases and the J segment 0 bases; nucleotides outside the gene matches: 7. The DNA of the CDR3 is TGTGCCAGCAGTTTTTGGACAGGGCCCTCCTACGAGCAGTACTTC. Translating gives CASSFWTGPSYEQYF.

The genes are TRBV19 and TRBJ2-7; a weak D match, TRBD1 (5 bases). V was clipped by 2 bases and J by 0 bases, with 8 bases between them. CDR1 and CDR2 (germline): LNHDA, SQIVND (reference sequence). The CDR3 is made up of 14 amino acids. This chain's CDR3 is CASSIRGRSYEQYF. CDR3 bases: TGTGCCAGTAGTATAAGGGGCCGCTCCTACGAGCAGTACTTC.

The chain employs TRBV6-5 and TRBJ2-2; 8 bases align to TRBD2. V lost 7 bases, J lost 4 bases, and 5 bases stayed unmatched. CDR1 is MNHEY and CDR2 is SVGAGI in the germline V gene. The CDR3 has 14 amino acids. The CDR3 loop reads CASTLAESTGELFF. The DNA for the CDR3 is TGTGCCAGCACACTAGCGGAATCCACCGGGGAGCTGTTTTTT.

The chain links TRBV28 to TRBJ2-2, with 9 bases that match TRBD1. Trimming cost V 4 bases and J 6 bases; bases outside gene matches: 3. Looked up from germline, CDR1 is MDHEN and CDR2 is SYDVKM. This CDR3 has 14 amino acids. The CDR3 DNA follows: TGTGCCAGCAGTTGGGGACAGGGCCCCGGGGAGCTGTTTTTT. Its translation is CASSWGQGPGELFF.

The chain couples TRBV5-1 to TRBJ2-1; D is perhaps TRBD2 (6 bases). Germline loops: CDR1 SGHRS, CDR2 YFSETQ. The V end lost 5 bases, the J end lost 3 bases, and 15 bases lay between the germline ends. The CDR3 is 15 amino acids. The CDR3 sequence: CASRPTGEGYNEQFF. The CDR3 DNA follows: TGCGCCAGCAGACCGACGGGAGAGGGCTACAATGAGCAGTTCTTC.

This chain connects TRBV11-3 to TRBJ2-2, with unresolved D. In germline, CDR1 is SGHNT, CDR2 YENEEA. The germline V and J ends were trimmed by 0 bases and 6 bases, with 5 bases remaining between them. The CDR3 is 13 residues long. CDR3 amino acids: CASSLDPAGELFF. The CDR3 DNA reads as TGTGCCAGCAGCTTAGATCCCGCCGGGGAGCTGTTTTTT.

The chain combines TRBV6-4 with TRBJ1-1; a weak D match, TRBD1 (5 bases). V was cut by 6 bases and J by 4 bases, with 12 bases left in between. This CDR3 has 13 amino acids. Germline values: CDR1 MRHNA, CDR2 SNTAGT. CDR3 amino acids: CASSQGIGTEAFF. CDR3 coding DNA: TGTGCCAGCAGCCAGGGCATAGGCACTGAAGCTTTCTTT.

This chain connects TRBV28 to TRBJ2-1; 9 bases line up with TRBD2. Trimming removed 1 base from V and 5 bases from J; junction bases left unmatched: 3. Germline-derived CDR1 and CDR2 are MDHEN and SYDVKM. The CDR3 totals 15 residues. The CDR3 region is CASSLFASGNNEQFF. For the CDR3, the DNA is TGTGCCAGCAGTTTATTCGCTAGCGGGAACAATGAGCAGTTCTTC.

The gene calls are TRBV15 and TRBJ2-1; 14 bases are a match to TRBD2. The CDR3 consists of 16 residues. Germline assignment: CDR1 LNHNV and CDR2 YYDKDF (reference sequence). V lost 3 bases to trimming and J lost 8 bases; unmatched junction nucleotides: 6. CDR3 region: CATSRGTSGSLDEQFF. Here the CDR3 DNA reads TGTGCCACCAGCAGGGGGACTAGCGGGAGTTTAGATGAGCAGTTCTTC.

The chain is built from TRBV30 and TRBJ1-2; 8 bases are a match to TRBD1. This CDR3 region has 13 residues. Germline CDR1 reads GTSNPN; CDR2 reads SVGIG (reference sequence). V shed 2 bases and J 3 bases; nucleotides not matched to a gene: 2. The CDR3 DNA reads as TGTGCCTGGAGTCCGGACAGGGACTATGGCTACACCTTC. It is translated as CAWSPDRDYGYTF.

CDR3 region: CASRMDRADTQYF. In DNA form, the CDR3 reads TGTGCCAGCAGGATGGACAGGGCAGATACGCAGTATTTT. The J gene is TRBJ2-3, the V gene TRBV6-5; 8 positions match TRBD1. The germline V gene has CDR1 MNHEY and CDR2 SVGAGI. The V gene end was trimmed by 6 bases and the J gene end by 4 bases; junction bases not matched to a gene: 3. The CDR3 is 13 amino acids.

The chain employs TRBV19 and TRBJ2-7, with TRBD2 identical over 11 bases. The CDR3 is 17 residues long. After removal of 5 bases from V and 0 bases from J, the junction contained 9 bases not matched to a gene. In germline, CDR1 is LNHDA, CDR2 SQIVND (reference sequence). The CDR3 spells CASSPGLAESPSYEQYF. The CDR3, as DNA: TGTGCCAGTAGTCCGGGACTAGCGGAGAGCCCCTCCTACGAGCAGTACTTC.

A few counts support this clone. In DNA form, the CDR3 reads TGTGCCAGCAGGGCGGACTTTAATGAAAAACTGTTTTTT. Encoded protein: CASRADFNEKLFF. The chain combines TRBV27 with TRBJ1-4; D gene unclear. Looked up from germline, CDR1 is MNHEY and CDR2 is SMNVEV (reference sequence). The CDR3 extends over 13 amino acids. V was cut by 6 bases and J by 4 bases, with 9 bases left in between. The full variable domain, its missing parts supplied by reference TRBV27 and TRBJ1-4, is EAQVTQNPRYLITVTGKKLTVTCSQNMNHEYMSWYRQDPGLGLRQIYYSMNVEVTDKGDVPEGYKVSRKEKRNFPLILESPSPNQTSLYFCASRADFNEKLFFGSGTQLSVL.

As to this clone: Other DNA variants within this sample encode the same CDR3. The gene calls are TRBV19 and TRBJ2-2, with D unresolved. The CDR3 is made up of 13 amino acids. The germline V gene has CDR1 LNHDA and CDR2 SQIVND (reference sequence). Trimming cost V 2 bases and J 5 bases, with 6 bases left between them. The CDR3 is CASSIRGTGELFF. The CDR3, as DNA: TGTGCCAGTAGTATACGCGGAACCGGGGAGCTGTTTTTT.

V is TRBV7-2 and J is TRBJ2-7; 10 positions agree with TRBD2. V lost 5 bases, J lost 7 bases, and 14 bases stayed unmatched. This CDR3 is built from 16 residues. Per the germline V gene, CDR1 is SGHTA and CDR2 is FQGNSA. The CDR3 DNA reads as TGTGCCAGCAGCGTTACTAGCGGGACCTCTTTGAGAGAGCAGTACTTC. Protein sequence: CASSVTSGTSLREQYF.

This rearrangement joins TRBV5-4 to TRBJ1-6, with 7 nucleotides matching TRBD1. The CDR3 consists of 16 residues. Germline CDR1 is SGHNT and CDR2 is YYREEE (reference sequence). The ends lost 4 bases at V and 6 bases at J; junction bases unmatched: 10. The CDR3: CASSRGQASGNSPLHF. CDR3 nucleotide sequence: TGTGCCAGCAGCAGAGGACAGGCCTCGGGTAATTCACCCCTCCACTTT.

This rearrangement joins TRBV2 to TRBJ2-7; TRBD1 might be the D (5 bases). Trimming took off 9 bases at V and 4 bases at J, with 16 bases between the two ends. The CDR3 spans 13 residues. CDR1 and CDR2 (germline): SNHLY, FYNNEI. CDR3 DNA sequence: TGTGCCAGTACAGGCTTAGGGGTATACGAGCAGTACTTC. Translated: CASTGLGVYEQYF. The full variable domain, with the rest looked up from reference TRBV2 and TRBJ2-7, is EPEVTQTPSHQVTQMGQEVILRCVPISNHLYFYWYRQILGQKVEFLVSFYNNEISEKSEIFDDQFSVERPDGSNFTLKIRSTKLEDSAMYFCASTGLGVYEQYFGPGTRLTVT.

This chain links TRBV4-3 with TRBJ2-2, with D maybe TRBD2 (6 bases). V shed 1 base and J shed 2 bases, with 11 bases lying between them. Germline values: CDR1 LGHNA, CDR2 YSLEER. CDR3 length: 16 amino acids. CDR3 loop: CASSQGAGGNTGELFF. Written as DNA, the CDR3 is TGCGCCAGCAGCCAAGGAGCGGGCGGAAACACCGGGGAGCTGTTTTTT.

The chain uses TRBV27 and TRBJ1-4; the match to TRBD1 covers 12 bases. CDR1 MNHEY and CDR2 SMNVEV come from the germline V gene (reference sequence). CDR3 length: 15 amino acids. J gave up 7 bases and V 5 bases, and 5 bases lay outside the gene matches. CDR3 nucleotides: TGTGCCAGCAGTCCGCCGGGACAGGGGGCTGAAAAACTGTTTTTT. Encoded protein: CASSPPGQGAEKLFF.

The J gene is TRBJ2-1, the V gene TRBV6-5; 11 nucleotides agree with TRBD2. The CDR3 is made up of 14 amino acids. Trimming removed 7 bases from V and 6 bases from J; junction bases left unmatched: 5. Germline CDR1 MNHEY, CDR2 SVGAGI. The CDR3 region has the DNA TGTGCCAGCACGGGGACTAGCGGATTCAATGAGCAGTTCTTC. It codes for CASTGTSGFNEQFF.

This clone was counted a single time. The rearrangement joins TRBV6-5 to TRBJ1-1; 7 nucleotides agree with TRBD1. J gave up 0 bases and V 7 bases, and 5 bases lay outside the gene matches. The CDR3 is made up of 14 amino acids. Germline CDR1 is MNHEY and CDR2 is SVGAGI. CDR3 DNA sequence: TGTGCCAGCAACCCGGGACAGTTGAACACTGAAGCTTTCTTT. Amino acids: CASNPGQLNTEAFF.

CDR3 amino acids: CASSPHLAGLGTAQYF. Written as DNA, the CDR3 is TGTGCCAGCAGCCCCCACCTAGCGGGCCTTGGTACGGCGCAGTATTTT. The chain employs TRBV9 and TRBJ2-3; 8 positions agree with TRBD2. The V and J ends lost 4 bases and 10 bases, in that order; junction bases with no gene match: 17. The CDR3 contains 16 residues. Germline V gives CDR1 SGDLS, CDR2 YYNGEE.

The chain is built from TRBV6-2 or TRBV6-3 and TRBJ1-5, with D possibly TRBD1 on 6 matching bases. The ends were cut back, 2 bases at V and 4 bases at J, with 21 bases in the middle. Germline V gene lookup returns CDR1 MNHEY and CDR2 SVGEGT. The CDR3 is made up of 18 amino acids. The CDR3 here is CASSYTPRDTGFNQPQHF. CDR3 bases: TGTGCCAGCAGTTACACCCCCCGGGACACGGGTTTTAATCAGCCCCAGCATTTT.

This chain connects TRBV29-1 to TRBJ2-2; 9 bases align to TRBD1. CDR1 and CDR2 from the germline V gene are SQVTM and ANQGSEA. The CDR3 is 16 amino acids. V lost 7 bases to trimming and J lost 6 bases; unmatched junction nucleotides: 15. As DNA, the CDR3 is TGCAGCGCCCTAGGGTCTAGGACAGGGGCCTCCGGGGAGCTGTTTTTT. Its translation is CSALGSRTGASGELFF.

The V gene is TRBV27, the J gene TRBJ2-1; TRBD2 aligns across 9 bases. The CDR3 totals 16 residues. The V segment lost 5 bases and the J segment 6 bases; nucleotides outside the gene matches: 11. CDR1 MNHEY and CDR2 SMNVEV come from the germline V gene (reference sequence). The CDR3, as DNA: TGTGCCAGCAGTAAAGGGCGGCTAGCGGGATTCAATGAGCAGTTCTTC. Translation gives CASSKGRLAGFNEQFF.

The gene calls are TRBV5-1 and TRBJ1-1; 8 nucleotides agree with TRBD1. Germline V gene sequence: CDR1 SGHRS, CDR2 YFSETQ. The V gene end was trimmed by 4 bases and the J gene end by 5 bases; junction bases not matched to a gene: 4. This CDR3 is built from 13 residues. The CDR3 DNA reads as TGCGCCAGCAGCAGGACAGGGATGACTGAAGCTTTCTTT. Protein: CASSRTGMTEAFF.